The 32 T cell receptor beta chains below come from one sample, sequenced in a study of cytomegalovirus exposure and HLA in healthy donors. Researchers ran the PCR with 60 Vbeta and 13 Jbeta primers. The repertoire was sequenced with immunoSEQ multiplex PCR; TCRdb's copy has only in-frame clones and lacks some. This sample has approximately 100,000 clones, with 85% found just once. Sequenced sample: PBMCs. The receptors here all came from a man aged 25-40 years in good health and CMV-seronegative.

The CDR3 region is CASSDPGTGDTGELFF. In DNA form, the CDR3 reads TGTGCCAGCAGTGACCCCGGGACAGGGGACACCGGGGAGCTGTTTTTT. The V and J genes are TRBV6-1 and TRBJ2-2; 10 bases are a match to TRBD1. The CDR3 contains 16 residues. Germline V gene sequence: CDR1 MNHNS, CDR2 SASEGT. Unmatched junction bases numbered 4, after V lost 3 bases and J lost 3 bases.

The chain employs TRBV28 and TRBJ2-7; 11 bases align to TRBD2. This CDR3 contains 16 residues. Germline V gene sequence: CDR1 MDHEN, CDR2 SYDVKM. V shed 6 bases and J 0 bases; nucleotides not matched to a gene: 7. Here the CDR3 reads CASSVTSGGPSYEQYF. The CDR3 nucleotides are TGTGCCAGCAGCGTTACTAGCGGGGGCCCCTCCTACGAGCAGTACTTC.

This clone showed up just a few times. The gene calls are TRBV5-6 and TRBJ1-2, with 7 positions matching TRBD1. The CDR3 sequence is 15 residues long. The junction had 9 bases not matched to a gene; V was cut back by 2 bases and J by 5 bases. The germline gives CDR1 SGHDT, CDR2 YYEEEE. CDR3 region: CASSLSLRQGYGYTF. In DNA, the CDR3 is TGTGCCAGCAGCTTATCTTTGAGACAGGGTTATGGCTACACCTTC.

This chain joins TRBV5-1 and TRBJ1-4; 9 nucleotides line up with TRBD1. The CDR3 spans 15 residues. In germline, CDR1 is SGHRS, CDR2 YFSETQ. The junction had 11 bases not matched to a gene; V was cut back by 7 bases and J by 7 bases. The CDR3, as DNA: TGCGCCAGCTGCCCCACAGGGGGCTTAGGTGAAAAACTGTTTTTT. Protein sequence: CASCPTGGLGEKLFF.

The chain has TRBV4-1 and TRBJ1-2; weak D call: TRBD1 (6 bases). Per the germline V gene, CDR1 is MGHRA and CDR2 is YSYEKL. The CDR3 loop spans 16 amino acids. V was clipped by 0 bases and J by 1 base, with 12 bases between them. In DNA, the CDR3 is TGCGCCAGCAGCCAAGAGCGGGGGCTAGTTAACTATGGCTACACCTTC. Translated, it gives CASSQERGLVNYGYTF.

The gene calls are TRBV7-9 and TRBJ1-2; D may be TRBD1 (5 bases). This CDR3 region has 14 residues. V was cut by 4 bases and J by 3 bases, with 12 bases left in between. The germline gives CDR1 SEHNR, CDR2 FQNEAQ (reference sequence). The CDR3 DNA follows: TGTGCCAGCAGCTGGGGCTATGGTGACTATGGCTACACCTTC. It yields the protein CASSWGYGDYGYTF.

V and J are TRBV4-1 and TRBJ2-7, with D perhaps TRBD2 (5 bases). The germline V and J ends were trimmed by 1 base and 4 bases, with 17 bases remaining between them. The CDR3 runs to 16 residues. Germline V gives CDR1 MGHRA, CDR2 YSYEKL. The CDR3 sequence: CASSQGQAKRRYEQYF. The CDR3 bases are TGCGCCAGCAGCCAAGGCCAGGCGAAAAGGAGGTACGAGCAGTACTTC.

Only a few counts were recorded for this clone. The chain joins TRBV19 to TRBJ2-2, with D tentatively TRBD2 (5 bases). The V gene lost 0 bases and the J gene lost 15 bases, with 11 bases spanning the gap. The CDR3 is 12 residues long. Germline CDR1 reads LNHDA; CDR2 reads SQIVND (reference sequence). The CDR3 reads CASSIEGGGLFF. As DNA, the CDR3 is TGTGCCAGTAGTATAGAGGGCGGAGGATTGTTTTTT.

This sequence joins TRBV7-9 and TRBJ2-3; 9 bases are a match to TRBD1. CDR3 length equals 16 residues. Trimming at V came to 5 bases and at J to 4 bases, leaving 10 bases not matched to a gene. Germline lookup yields CDR1 SEHNR and CDR2 FQNEAQ (reference sequence). The CDR3 coding sequence is TGTGCCAGCAGCAACGGGACAGGGACGATGGCAGATACGCAGTATTTT. Its protein is CASSNGTGTMADTQYF. Drawing the rest from reference TRBV7-9 and TRBJ2-3, the complete variable domain is DTGVSQNPRHKITKRGQNVTFRCDPISEHNRLYWYRQTLGQGPEFLTYFQNEAQLEKSRLLSDRFSAERPKGSFSTLEIQRTEQGDSAMYLCASSNGTGTMADTQYFGPGTRLTVL.

This chain uses TRBV4-1 with TRBJ2-2; 7 bases line up with TRBD2. CDR3 length: 15 residues. Germline values: CDR1 MGHRA, CDR2 YSYEKL. J gave up 2 bases and V 4 bases, and 4 bases lay outside the gene matches. The CDR3 region has the DNA TGCGCCAGCAGCCGCGCTAGCGGAAACACCGGGGAGCTGTTTTTT. Its protein product is CASSRASGNTGELFF.

The rearrangement links TRBV7-9 to TRBJ2-2; TRBD1 might be the D (6 bases). This CDR3 comprises 15 residues. The germline gives CDR1 SEHNR, CDR2 FQNEAQ (reference sequence). Trimming removed 5 bases at V and 0 bases at J, with 10 bases between. Here the CDR3 reads CASSPTGANTGELFF. DNA of the CDR3: TGTGCCAGCAGCCCGACAGGAGCGAACACCGGGGAGCTGTTTTTT.

V and J are TRBV7-9 and TRBJ2-7; TRBD2 aligns across 11 bases. Trimming cost V 4 bases and J 3 bases; bases outside gene matches: 11. The CDR3 runs 17 residues. The germline V gene has CDR1 SEHNR and CDR2 FQNEAQ (reference sequence). The CDR3: CASSSYSGRVGGYEQYF. CDR3 DNA sequence: TGTGCCAGCAGCTCCTATAGCGGGAGGGTCGGAGGCTACGAGCAGTACTTC.

The V and J genes are TRBV5-1 and TRBJ2-7; D is perhaps TRBD1 (6 bases). This CDR3 has 13 residues. Germline V gene sequence: CDR1 SGHRS, CDR2 YFSETQ. V lost 5 bases, J lost 2 bases, and 11 bases lay in between. CDR3 nucleotides: TGCGCCAGCAGTCCACAGGGAGCCTACGAGCAGTACTTC. It translates to CASSPQGAYEQYF.

In its sample, this clone was seen a few times. The chain recombines TRBV27 with TRBJ2-3; tentative D call: TRBD2 (6 bases). This CDR3 comprises 14 residues. Trimming shortened V by 0 bases and J by 4 bases, and 8 bases separated the two germline ends. CDR1 and CDR2 (germline): MNHEY, SMNVEV (reference sequence). The CDR3 region is CASSLSWGADTQYF. In nucleotides, the CDR3 is TGTGCCAGCAGTTTATCGTGGGGGGCAGATACGCAGTATTTT.

The chain employs TRBV23-1 and TRBJ2-1; D uncertain. TRBV23-1 is noted as an ORF with a role that remains uncertain. Deletions cut 0 bases from V and 0 bases from J, with 9 bases between. This CDR3 has 16 amino acids. The CDR3 loop reads CASSQSRGSSYNEQFF. The CDR3 DNA follows: TGCGCCAGCAGTCAATCGCGCGGCAGCTCCTACAATGAGCAGTTCTTC.

The chain has TRBV7-2 and TRBJ1-6, with 8 bases identical to TRBD1. Trimming took 4 bases from V and 9 from J; bases not matched to a gene: 2. This CDR3 has 13 amino acids. CDR1 and CDR2 from the germline V gene are SGHTA and FQGNSA. The CDR3 is CASSSDRGSPLHF. In nucleotides, the CDR3 is TGTGCCAGCAGCTCCGACAGGGGTTCACCCCTCCACTTT. Filled out from reference TRBV7-2 and TRBJ1-6, the complete variable domain reads GAGVSQSPSNKVTEKGKDVELRCDPISGHTALYWYRQSLGQGLEFLIYFQGNSAPDKSGLPSDRFSAERTGGSVSTLTIQRTQQEDSAVYLCASSSDRGSPLHFGNGTRLTVT.

The chain uses TRBV2 and TRBJ1-2, with 7 bases matching TRBD1. Per the germline V gene, CDR1 is SNHLY and CDR2 is FYNNEI. Trimming removed 6 bases from V and 2 bases from J; junction bases left unmatched: 6. The CDR3 has 14 amino acids. The CDR3 loop is CASRPPGQNYGYTF. CDR3 sequence (DNA): TGTGCCAGCAGACCCCCGGGACAGAACTATGGCTACACCTTC.

The chain carries TRBV21-1 and TRBJ2-2; the listed D gene, TRBD2, was not tested against the DNA. TRBV21-1 is annotated as a pseudogene. The CDR3 runs 19 residues. Here the CDR3 reads CASSKGVGWCRRRTGELFF. The DNA for the CDR3 is TGTGCCAGCAGCAAAGGGGTAGGGTGGTGTCGCCGGAGGACCGGGGAGCTGTTTTTT.

J is TRBJ2-1 and V is TRBV4-1; tentative D call: TRBD2 (6 bases). The CDR3 has 16 residues. Germline CDR1 reads MGHRA; CDR2 reads YSYEKL. Trimming shortened V by 0 bases and J by 10 bases, and 19 bases separated the two germline ends. This chain's CDR3 is CASSQDSKEGPDEQFF. CDR3 in DNA: TGCGCCAGCAGCCAAGATAGTAAGGAGGGCCCAGACGAGCAGTTCTTC.

V gene TRBV2 combines with J gene TRBJ2-7, with TRBD2 identical over 8 bases. With 7 bases clipped from V and 3 bases from J, the junction kept 14 bases outside the gene matches. Germline V CDR1 and CDR2: SNHLY, FYNNEI. The CDR3 totals 16 residues. The CDR3 nucleotides read TGTGCCAGCATGGGTGGTATGGGACTAGGGAACTACGAGCAGTACTTC. It yields the protein CASMGGMGLGNYEQYF. Full variable domain (remainder filled in from reference TRBV2 and TRBJ2-7): EPEVTQTPSHQVTQMGQEVILRCVPISNHLYFYWYRQILGQKVEFLVSFYNNEISEKSEIFDDQFSVERPDGSNFTLKIRSTKLEDSAMYFCASMGGMGLGNYEQYFGPGTRLTVT.

V is TRBV5-1 and J is TRBJ2-2; D remains ambiguous. The CDR3 has 13 residues. V gave up 9 bases and J gave up 1 base, with 10 bases separating them. Germline CDR1 reads SGHRS; CDR2 reads YFSETQ. The CDR3 sequence is CATLTENTGELFF. The CDR3 nucleotides read TGCGCCACCCTGACTGAGAACACCGGGGAGCTGTTTTTT.

The chain couples TRBV13 to TRBJ1-6; 7 bases align to TRBD1. J was trimmed by 6 bases and V by 3 bases; bases with no gene match: 8. The CDR3 loop spans 16 amino acids. CDR1 PRHDT and CDR2 FYEKMQ come from the germline V gene (reference sequence). CDR3 DNA sequence: TGTGCCAGCAGCTTTCAAGGGGGCATCGGTAATTCACCCCTCCACTTT. As protein: CASSFQGGIGNSPLHF.

V usage is TRBV28 and J usage is TRBJ1-3; 7 bases line up with TRBD1. Trimming removed 5 bases from V and 0 bases from J; junction bases left unmatched: 7. The CDR3 length is 16 residues. Germline assignment: CDR1 MDHEN and CDR2 SYDVKM. CDR3 loop: CASSRRTGVSGNTIYF. DNA for the CDR3: TGTGCCAGCAGTCGTCGGACAGGCGTCTCTGGAAACACCATATATTTT.

The chain combines TRBV5-6 with TRBJ2-2, with 7 bases identical to TRBD2. From germline, CDR1 is SGHDT and CDR2 YYEEEE. The trim removed 3 bases at V and 1 base at J, leaving 9 bases unmatched. The CDR3 is 17 residues long. CDR3 region: CASSSTFTGGNTGELFF. The CDR3 DNA reads TGTGCCAGCAGCTCCACTTTTACGGGGGGGAACACCGGGGAGCTGTTTTTT.

V usage is TRBV19 and J usage is TRBJ2-5; a possible D gene is TRBD1 (6 bases). Trimming shortened V by 3 bases and J by 0 bases, and 11 bases separated the two germline ends. The CDR3 has 15 amino acids. Germline V lookup: CDR1 LNHDA, CDR2 SQIVND (reference sequence). DNA for the CDR3: TGTGCCAGTAGTATGCAGAGGACAGACCAAGAGACCCAGTACTTC. Its protein product is CASSMQRTDQETQYF.

The V call is TRBV11-3, the J call TRBJ2-7, with 9 positions matching TRBD2. Germline trimming cut 2 bases from V and 6 bases from J; bases unmatched to any gene: 5. The CDR3 sequence is 14 residues long. CDR1 is SGHNT, CDR2 YENEEA, per germline. The CDR3 here is CASSLNAGGSEQYF. The CDR3 nucleotides are TGTGCCAGCAGCTTAAACGCGGGGGGGAGCGAGCAGTACTTC.

This clone was observed a single time. The chain has TRBV6-6 and TRBJ1-5; 7 bases are shared with TRBD1. CDR3 length: 16 amino acids. Germline CDR1 MNHNY, CDR2 SVGAGI (reference sequence). With 0 bases clipped from V and 5 bases from J, the junction kept 7 bases outside the gene matches. The CDR3 coding sequence is TGTGCCAGCAGTTACTCGAATCCAGGGGGTGATCAGCCCCAGCATTTT. This codes for CASSYSNPGGDQPQHF.

The CDR3, as DNA: TGCGCCAGCAGCCCAAACATCATAAAAGAGACCCAGTACTTC. Protein sequence: CASSPNIIKETQYF. This chain connects TRBV4-1 to TRBJ2-5, with D unresolved. The germline gives CDR1 MGHRA, CDR2 YSYEKL. V shed 4 bases and J shed 3 bases, with 12 bases lying between them. The CDR3 consists of 14 residues.

The rearrangement uses TRBV6-4 and TRBJ2-7; TRBD1 matches 7 bases. Germline-derived CDR1 and CDR2 are MRHNA and SNTAGT. The V segment lost 5 bases and the J segment 4 bases; nucleotides outside the gene matches: 5. The CDR3 sequence is 13 residues long. The CDR3 region is CASSREQGYEQYF. CDR3 nucleotide sequence: TGTGCCAGCAGTCGGGAACAGGGGTACGAGCAGTACTTC.

V and J are TRBV19 and TRBJ2-7, with unresolved D. The length of the CDR3 is 13 residues. Germline assignment: CDR1 LNHDA and CDR2 SQIVND (reference sequence). The V end was cut by 3 bases, the J end by 1 base, with 7 bases between. The CDR3 nucleotides are TGTGCCAGTAGTATGACTGTTTCCTACGAGCAGTACTTC. Encoded protein: CASSMTVSYEQYF.

V and J are TRBV6-6 and TRBJ1-5, with a tentative D call TRBD1 (6 bases). Between the trimmed V and J ends, which lost 7 bases and 7 bases, there was a span of 17 bases. The CDR3 has 14 residues. Per germline, CDR1 MNHNY and CDR2 SVGAGI (reference sequence). CDR3 coding DNA: TGTGCCAGCATTTCCAGGGGCCCTGGGCAGCCCCAGCATTTT. Translated: CASISRGPGQPQHF.

V usage is TRBV5-6 and J usage is TRBJ1-6; no clear D gene. Trimming took off 2 bases at V and 14 bases at J, with 17 bases between the two ends. The CDR3 is 14 residues long. In germline, CDR1 is SGHDT, CDR2 YYEEEE. CDR3 nucleotide sequence: TGTGCCAGCAGCTTAAACTTGAAGTTGGTCTCCCTCCACTTT. This sequence encodes CASSLNLKLVSLHF.